These 2 T cell receptor beta chains came from one sample sequenced in a study of cytomegalovirus exposure and HLA in healthy donors. The study ran its PCR with 60 Vbeta and 13 Jbeta primers. Using immunoSEQ multiplex PCR, the repertoire was profiled, and TCRdb retains in-frame clones only, with some absent. This sample's clone table lists tens of thousands of clones. Sequenced: PBMCs. The receptor set was obtained from a man younger than 30 in good health and CMV-seropositive.

The gene calls are TRBV13 and TRBJ2-7, with 12 bases fitting TRBD2. The CDR3 spans 16 residues. In germline, CDR1 is PRHDT, CDR2 FYEKMQ (reference sequence). The J segment lost 4 bases and the V segment lost 5 bases, leaving 9 bases of the junction unmatched. The CDR3 DNA is TGTGCCAGCAGCATAAGACTAGCGGGAGCGATTTACGAGCAGTACTTC. It specifies CASSIRLAGAIYEQYF.

The chain combines TRBV29-1 with TRBJ2-2; the D gene is possibly TRBD1 (5 bases). The CDR3 spans 12 residues. Germline lookup yields CDR1 SQVTM and CDR2 ANQGSEA. V was pared by 6 bases and J by 7 bases, with 12 bases between. For the CDR3, the DNA is TGCAGCGTGCTAGGGGAAGACGGGGAGCTGTTTTTT. Amino acid sequence: CSVLGEDGELFF.